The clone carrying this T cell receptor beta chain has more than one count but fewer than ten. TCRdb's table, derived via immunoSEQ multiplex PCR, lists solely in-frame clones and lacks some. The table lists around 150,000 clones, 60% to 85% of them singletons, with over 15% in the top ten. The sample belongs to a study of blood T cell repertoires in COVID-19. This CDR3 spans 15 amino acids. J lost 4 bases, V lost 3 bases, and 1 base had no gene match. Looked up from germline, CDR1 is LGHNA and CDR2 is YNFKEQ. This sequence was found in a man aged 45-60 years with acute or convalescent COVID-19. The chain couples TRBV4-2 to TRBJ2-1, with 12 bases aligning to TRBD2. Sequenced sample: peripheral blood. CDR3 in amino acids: CASSHTSGGYNEQFF. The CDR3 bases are TGTGCCAGCAGCCACACTAGCGGGGGGTACAATGAGCAGTTCTTC.